These T cell receptor beta chains were read from a single sample in a study of shared T cell receptors in the human thymus. Sequenced by immunoSEQ multiplex PCR; TCRdb stores in-frame clones only, minus some. The sample contains about 400,000 clones, just under 95% of which appear only once. Sequenced sample: thymocytes. These TCRs come from a human donor. Both conserved end residues are part of each CDR3. A D gene is named only where the DNA matches it firmly. Clone size is stated in some rows and not others, as once, few, many or a class when expanded.

V	D	J	length	size	CDR3	DNA
TRBV19	TRBD2	TRBJ2-7	14	.	CASSPRGGLVEQYF	TGTGCCAGTAGTCCCCGGGGAGGGCTGGTCGAGCAGTACTTC
TRBV6-5	TRBD2	TRBJ2-7	15	.	CASSYRLAENYEQYF	TGTGCCAGCAGTTACAGACTAGCGGAGAACTACGAGCAGTACTTC
TRBV2	.	TRBJ1-5	16	.	CASSDSGLLSNQPQHF	TGTGCCAGCAGTGATAGCGGCCTACTTAGCAATCAGCCCCAGCATTTT
TRBV6-5	.	TRBJ2-7	15	.	CASGLHVKSSYEQYF	TGTGCCAGCGGGTTACATGTGAAGAGCTCCTACGAGCAGTACTTC
TRBV15	.	TRBJ1-1	14	.	CATSRGGGNTEAFF	TGTGCCACCAGCAGAGGGGGAGGGAACACTGAAGCTTTCTTT
TRBV28	TRBD1	TRBJ2-7	13	.	CASSPGQSYEQYF	TGTGCCAGCAGCCCGGGACAGTCCTACGAGCAGTACTTC
TRBV15	.	TRBJ2-5	17	.	CATSRPSFGKYQETQYF	TGTGCCACCAGCAGACCCTCTTTCGGGAAGTACCAAGAGACCCAGTACTTC
TRBV30	.	TRBJ2-3	15	.	CAWSPPMPSTDTQYF	TGTGCCTGGAGCCCCCCGATGCCTAGCACAGATACGCAGTATTTT
TRBV7-2	.	TRBJ2-5	15	once	CASSLGWTSQETQYF	TGTGCCAGCAGCTTAGGTTGGACTTCACAAGAGACCCAGTACTTC
TRBV30	.	TRBJ1-3	14	.	CAWSVGVSGNTIYF	TGTGCCTGGAGTGTAGGAGTCTCTGGAAACACCATATATTTT
TRBV7-2	TRBD2	TRBJ2-7	16	.	CASSLGQAGSPYEQYF	TGTGCCAGCAGCTTAGGCCAAGCGGGATCCCCCTACGAGCAGTACTTC
TRBV10-3	.	TRBJ2-7	17	.	CAISELGRGRLSYEQYF	TGTGCCATCAGTGAGTTGGGGCGGGGGCGCCTCTCCTACGAGCAGTACTTC
TRBV28	.	TRBJ2-2	12	.	CASSLSTGELFF	TGTGCCAGCAGTTTATCAACCGGGGAGCTGTTTTTT
TRBV27	TRBD1	TRBJ2-7	14	.	CASSPQTGAHEQYF	TGTGCCAGCAGTCCACAGACAGGGGCGCACGAGCAGTACTTC
TRBV5-6	.	TRBJ1-6	19	.	CASSLNVDGRGSYNSPLHF	TGTGCCAGCAGCTTGAACGTTGATGGCAGGGGCTCCTATAATTCACCCCTCCACTTT
TRBV28	.	TRBJ1-4	15	.	CASSTQRGRDEKLFF	TGTGCCAGCAGTACCCAGAGGGGACGGGATGAAAAACTGTTTTTT
TRBV4-3	TRBD1	TRBJ1-5	15	once	CASSQEGTGNQPQHF	TGCGCCAGCAGCCAGGAGGGGACAGGCAATCAGCCCCAGCATTTT
TRBV28	TRBD1	TRBJ2-5	15	.	CASSWDRVIQETQYF	TGTGCCAGCAGTTGGGACAGGGTTATCCAAGAGACCCAGTACTTC
TRBV19	.	TRBJ2-1	12	.	CASSTRLDEQFF	TGTGCCAGTAGTACCAGACTGGATGAGCAGTTCTTC
TRBV18	TRBD2	TRBJ2-7	15	once	CASSPSGRFSYEQYF	TGTGCCAGCTCCCCTAGCGGGAGGTTCTCCTACGAGCAGTACTTC
TRBV5-1	TRBD1	TRBJ2-7	17	.	CASSLALGTGGSYEQYF	TGCGCCAGCAGCTTGGCCTTGGGGACAGGGGGATCCTACGAGCAGTACTTC
TRBV6-6	TRBD1	TRBJ2-7	14	.	CAVGYRGLLWEQYF	TGTGCCGTGGGCTACAGGGGGCTCTTGTGGGAGCAGTACTTC
TRBV28	.	TRBJ1-4	15	.	CASSFPVVTNEKLFF	TGTGCCAGCAGCTTTCCAGTAGTTACTAATGAAAAACTGTTTTTT
TRBV2	TRBD2	TRBJ2-2	20	.	CASKQGGMAGGPRDTGELFF	TGTGCCAGCAAACAGGGAGGAATGGCGGGAGGGCCAAGGGACACCGGGGAGCTGTTTTTT
TRBV14	TRBD1	TRBJ2-7	14	.	CASSPDRGSYEQYF	TGTGCCAGCAGCCCGGACAGGGGTTCCTACGAGCAGTACTTC
TRBV28	.	TRBJ2-1	12	.	CASSPPPGQQFF	TGTGCCAGCAGCCCCCCCCCGGGACAGCAGTTCTTC
TRBV14	.	TRBJ1-1	14	.	CASSQDGRDTEAFF	TGTGCCAGCAGCCAAGACGGAAGGGACACTGAAGCTTTCTTT
TRBV7-7	.	TRBJ2-1	11	.	CASSSGNEQFF	TGTGCTAGCAGCTCTGGCAATGAGCAGTTCTTC
TRBV5-6	.	TRBJ2-7	14	.	CASSLESWDYEQYF	TGTGCCAGCAGCTTGGAGTCTTGGGACTACGAGCAGTACTTC
TRBV2	TRBD2	TRBJ2-3	14	.	CASSTTSRTDTQYF	TGTGCCAGCAGTACGACTAGCCGCACAGATACGCAGTATTTT
TRBV11-2	.	TRBJ1-2	12	once	CASSPQGGGYTF	TGTGCCAGCAGCCCCCAGGGTGGGGGCTACACCTTC
TRBV5-1	TRBD1	TRBJ2-1	15	once	CASSLLGQGRNEQFF	TGCGCCAGCAGCTTACTTGGACAGGGGAGGAATGAGCAGTTCTTC
TRBV7-2	TRBD1	TRBJ1-5	18	once	CASSLVGTGKFGSQPQHF	TGTGCCAGCAGCTTAGTGGGGACAGGGAAGTTTGGGAGTCAGCCCCAGCATTTT
TRBV7-2	.	TRBJ2-5	8	.	CASSRQYF	TGTGCCAGCAGCCGCCAGTACTTC
TRBV12-2	.	TRBJ2-1	15	.	CASLLPPKGDNEQFF	TGTGCAAGTCTCTTACCTCCGAAGGGCGACAATGAGCAGTTCTTC
TRBV15	TRBD2	TRBJ2-2	15	.	CATSTERTRTGELFF	TGTGCCACCAGCACTGAACGGACTAGGACCGGGGAGCTGTTTTTT
TRBV30	TRBD1	TRBJ2-5	16	few	CAWIRHTGTDQETQYF	TGTGCCTGGATTAGACATACCGGGACAGACCAAGAGACCCAGTACTTC
TRBV5-1	TRBD1	TRBJ1-1	15	.	CASSSTDRGNTEAFF	TGCGCCAGCAGCTCCACTGACAGGGGGAACACTGAAGCTTTCTTT
TRBV7-3	.	TRBJ1-5	13	few	CASSPQGNQPQHF	TGTGCCAGCAGCCCTCAGGGGAATCAGCCCCAGCATTTT
TRBV10-3	.	TRBJ1-3	11	.	CAMFRGNTIYF	TGTGCCATGTTCAGGGGAAACACCATATATTTT
TRBV18	.	TRBJ2-7	15	.	CASSPGVGSSYEQYF	TGTGCCAGCTCCCCGGGGGTCGGGAGCTCCTACGAGCAGTACTTC
TRBV18	.	TRBJ1-2	15	.	CASSPPGRRVHGYTF	TGTGCCAGCTCACCACCAGGGCGCCGGGTTCATGGCTACACCTTC
TRBV7-3	TRBD1	TRBJ2-1	15	.	CASSSKQGADNEQFF	TGTGCCAGCAGCTCTAAACAGGGGGCTGACAATGAGCAGTTCTTC
TRBV10-1	.	TRBJ2-7	14	.	CAMSESRDPYEQYF	TGCGCCATGTCAGAGTCCAGGGACCCCTACGAGCAGTACTTC
TRBV27	TRBD2	TRBJ2-5	18	.	CASNPRGHRLAGEETQYF	TGTGCCAGCAATCCAAGGGGGCACCGACTAGCGGGAGAAGAGACCCAGTACTTC
TRBV10-3	TRBD2	TRBJ2-1	14	.	CAIGTSGAANEQFF	TGTGCCATCGGGACTAGCGGGGCCGCCAATGAGCAGTTCTTC
TRBV5-4	.	TRBJ1-2	14	.	CASSFGGGLTGYTF	TGTGCCAGCAGCTTCGGAGGGGGGTTGACGGGCTACACCTTC
TRBV5-4	TRBD2	TRBJ2-7	12	few	CASSSSGHEQYF	TGTGCCAGCTCTTCTAGCGGCCACGAGCAGTACTTC
TRBV27	TRBD1	TRBJ1-4	16	.	CASSPGPTGGNEKLFF	TGTGCCAGCAGCCCTGGCCCGACAGGGGGCAATGAAAAACTGTTTTTT
TRBV5-6	TRBD1	TRBJ2-7	15	.	CASSHRDRGPSEQYF	TGTGCCAGCAGCCACCGGGACAGGGGGCCCTCCGAGCAGTACTTC